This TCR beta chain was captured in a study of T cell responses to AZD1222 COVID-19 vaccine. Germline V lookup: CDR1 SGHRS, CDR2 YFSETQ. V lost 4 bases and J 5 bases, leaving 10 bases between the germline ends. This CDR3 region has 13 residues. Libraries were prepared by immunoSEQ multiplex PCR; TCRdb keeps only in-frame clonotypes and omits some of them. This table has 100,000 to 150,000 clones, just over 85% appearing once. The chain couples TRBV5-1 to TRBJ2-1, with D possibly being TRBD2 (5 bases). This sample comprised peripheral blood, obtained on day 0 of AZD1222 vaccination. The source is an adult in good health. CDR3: CASSRGDNNEQFF. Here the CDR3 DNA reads TGCGCCAGCAGCCGGGGAGACAACAATGAGCAGTTCTTC.